These 22 T cell receptor beta chains originate from one sample sequenced in a study of naive and memory T cell subsets. Two oligonucleotides, mixed equimolar, formed the beta constant-region primer covering TRBC1 and TRBC2. Four rounds of PCR amplified the ligated cDNA using nested alpha and beta constant-region primers plus SP2. MiXCR, applied by TCRdb to the UMI-ligation and nested PCR reads, yields one record per CDR3 protein. The data hold some 80,000 distinct CDR3 sequences, with 9% observed a single time. The source material was naive CD8+ T cells from blood. These receptors were obtained from a human donor in good health.

The chain employs TRBV2 and TRBJ2-3, with D tentatively TRBD1 or TRBD2 (6 bases each). With 6 bases removed from V and 2 bases from J, the gap between germline ends came to 15 bases. There are 15 residues in the CDR3. CDR1 and CDR2 (germline): SNHLY, FYNNEI. CDR3 nucleotide sequence: TGTGCCAGCAGGCAAGGGGGGTGGAACACAGATACGCAGTATTTT. It codes for CASRQGGWNTDTQYF.

This clonotype came up a few times. This chain uses TRBV4-2 with TRBJ2-7, with 9 nucleotides matching TRBD2. Germline CDR1 LGHNA, CDR2 YNFKEQ. The CDR3 sequence is 16 residues long. V was pared by 0 bases and J by 0 bases, with 3 bases of the junction left unmatched. Here the CDR3 reads CASSQEGSGSSYEQYF. CDR3 nucleotides: TGTGCCAGCAGCCAAGAAGGTAGCGGGAGCTCCTACGAGCAGTACTTC.

In this sample, this clonotype turned up many times. This chain links TRBV12-3 or TRBV12-4 with TRBJ2-1; 7 nucleotides match TRBD2. V lost 0 bases and J lost 8; bases outside the gene matches: 13. This CDR3 contains 17 residues. The DNA for the CDR3 is TGTGCCAGCAGTTTAGCGGAGGGTCTCTTCCGGGGGGATGAGCAGTTCTTC. Its translation is CASSLAEGLFRGDEQFF.

This clonotype was seen ten or more times. DNA of the CDR3: TGTGCCAGCAGATCTGGACAGGCGGATTACGAGCAGTACTTC. It yields the protein CASRSGQADYEQYF. The V and J genes are TRBV12-3 or TRBV12-4 and TRBJ2-7; the match to TRBD1 covers 7 bases. The CDR3 covers 14 residues. V shed 6 bases and J 4 bases; nucleotides not matched to a gene: 9.

The J gene is TRBJ2-2, the V gene TRBV20-1; 7 nucleotides align to TRBD2. From germline, CDR1 is DFQATT and CDR2 SNEGSKA (reference sequence). Germline trimming cut 6 bases from V and 1 base from J; bases unmatched to any gene: 11. The CDR3 consists of 16 residues. The CDR3 region has the DNA TGCAGTGCGCGAAACCGTAAGCGGGAGAACACCGGGGAGCTGTTTTTT. Translating gives CSARNRKRENTGELFF.

This clonotype showed up just a few times. CDR3 in DNA: TGTGCCAGCAGCCGTAGGGCACTAGCGGAATACAATGAGCAGTTCTTC. Residues: CASSRRALAEYNEQFF. The chain has TRBV3-1 and TRBJ2-1, with 8 bases aligning to TRBD2. The germline V gene encodes CDR1 LGHDT and CDR2 YNNKEL (reference sequence). J lost 4 bases, V lost 4 bases, and 9 bases had no gene match. The CDR3 consists of 16 residues.

This chain links TRBV28 with TRBJ1-2; D is perhaps TRBD1 (5 bases). The ends were cut back, 7 bases at V and 7 bases at J, with 22 bases in the middle. Germline CDR1 and CDR2: MDHEN and SYDVKM. This CDR3 region has 15 residues. For the CDR3, the DNA is TGTGCCAGCACCCTCCCGGGGGAACCTCTTCCTGGCTACACCTTC. The encoded protein is CASTLPGEPLPGYTF.

This clonotype was observed a few times. CDR3 sequence reads: CASKMDWEDGTQYF. In DNA form, the CDR3 reads TGCGCCAGCAAAATGGACTGGGAGGATGGGACCCAGTACTTC. The chain has TRBV10-2 and TRBJ2-5, with a weak D call TRBD2 (6 bases). Germline V gives CDR1 WSHSY, CDR2 SAAADI. Between the trimmed V and J ends, which lost 7 bases and 7 bases, there was a span of 19 bases. The CDR3 has 14 amino acids.

This clonotype showed up many times. The rearrangement links TRBV25-1 to TRBJ1-1; TRBD1 is a possible D gene (5 bases). The V gene lost 1 base and the J gene lost 1 base, with 10 bases spanning the gap. The CDR3 has 15 residues. CDR1 is MGHDK and CDR2 is SYGVNS in the germline V gene. The DNA of the CDR3 is TGTGCCAGCAGTGAATTCCCAGGGCCGAACACTGAAGCTTTCTTT. Protein sequence: CASSEFPGPNTEAFF.

This clonotype was found many times. V is TRBV13 and J is TRBJ2-1; 11 positions match TRBD2. In germline, CDR1 is PRHDT, CDR2 FYEKMQ (reference sequence). The ends lost 5 bases at V and 7 bases at J; junction bases unmatched: 4. CDR3 length equals 14 residues. The CDR3 sequence is CASSPLAGGNEQFF. Here the CDR3 DNA reads TGTGCCAGCAGCCCCCTAGCGGGAGGTAATGAGCAGTTCTTC.

V gene TRBV4-1 combines with J gene TRBJ2-2; D is unclear. The germline CDR1 and CDR2 sequences are MGHRA and YSYEKL. The CDR3 length is 18 residues. Trimming shortened V by 1 base and J by 5 bases, and 20 bases separated the two germline ends. The CDR3 loop reads CASSQGHPIRKGTGELFF. The CDR3 region has the DNA TGCGCCAGCAGCCAAGGCCACCCTATCCGAAAGGGAACCGGGGAGCTGTTTTTT.

This clonotype was counted between two and nine times. This chain uses TRBV5-5 with TRBJ1-2; the D gene is possibly TRBD1 (5 bases). Germline assignment: CDR1 SGHKS and CDR2 YYEKEE (reference sequence). The CDR3 contains 14 residues. V shed 1 base and J shed 4 bases, with 11 bases lying between them. In DNA form, the CDR3 reads TGTGCCAGCAGCTTGCAGGGAACAGTCTATGGCTACACCTTC. Protein sequence: CASSLQGTVYGYTF.

Ten or more counts support this clonotype. The chain couples TRBV12-3 or TRBV12-4 to TRBJ2-2; TRBD2 agrees at 7 bases. The CDR3 loop spans 19 amino acids. Germline trimming cut 6 bases from V and 1 base from J; bases unmatched to any gene: 17. CDR3 protein: CASRAPSGSLTENTGELFF. Written as DNA, the CDR3 is TGTGCCAGCAGAGCTCCTAGCGGAAGCCTCACTGAGAACACCGGGGAGCTGTTTTTT.

This clonotype was recorded at least ten times. The rearrangement uses TRBV12-5 and TRBJ2-5; D is undetermined. The CDR3 is 11 amino acids. The V end was cut by 3 bases, the J end by 7 bases, with 6 bases between. CDR1 and CDR2 (germline): LGHNT, FRNRAP. CDR3 coding DNA: TGTGCTAGTGGTTTAGCCCGGACCCAGTACTTC. Amino acid sequence: CASGLARTQYF.

This clonotype appeared many times. The rearrangement uses TRBV5-1 and TRBJ2-1; D is perhaps TRBD1 (5 bases). Germline CDR1 reads SGHRS; CDR2 reads YFSETQ. The V end lost 4 bases, the J end lost 8 bases, and 22 bases lay between the germline ends. The CDR3 extends over 16 amino acids. CDR3 nucleotides: TGCGCCAGCAGCCCCTCTCTGGGAACTTGGGGCTATGAGCAGTTCTTC. Translating gives CASSPSLGTWGYEQFF.

The gene calls are TRBV27 and TRBJ1-4; the D gene is possibly TRBD1 (6 bases). The V end was cut by 0 bases, the J end by 8 bases, with 13 bases between. The CDR3 has 15 residues. The germline V gene encodes CDR1 MNHEY and CDR2 SMNVEV (reference sequence). CDR3 DNA sequence: TGTGCCAGCAGTTTATCGTTTGGACAGTCCGAAAAACTGTTTTTT. Translated: CASSLSFGQSEKLFF.

This clonotype was picked up many times. CDR3 sequence (DNA): TGCAGCGGCCTAGGACTAGGGTACGAGCAGTACTTC. Its protein product is CSGLGLGYEQYF. The chain is built from TRBV29-1 and TRBJ2-7; TRBD2 matches at 7 bases. The junction had 7 bases not matched to a gene; V was cut back by 7 bases and J by 4 bases. The CDR3 covers 12 residues. Germline CDR1 and CDR2: SQVTM and ANQGSEA.

In its sample, this clonotype was seen many times. The gene calls are TRBV10-1 and TRBJ1-2; D gene unclear. The CDR3 loop spans 18 amino acids. Germline V gene lookup returns CDR1 WNHNN and CDR2 SYGVQD (reference sequence). V lost 0 bases and J 4 bases, leaving 21 bases between the germline ends. The CDR3 is CASSESGRGLIYRYGYTF. The DNA for the CDR3 is TGCGCCAGCAGTGAGTCAGGCCGAGGCTTGATCTACCGCTATGGCTACACCTTC.

A word on this clonotype: A much larger clone sits a single nucleotide away, making a read error possible. The final CDR3 position lacks the conserved phenylalanine or tryptophan, pointing to a likely read error. This rearrangement joins TRBV27 to TRBJ2-1; D is perhaps TRBD2 (6 bases). Trimming left V 9 bases short and J 4 bases short, with 16 bases between. Germline V gene lookup returns CDR1 MNHEY and CDR2 SMNVEV (reference sequence). The CDR3 has 14 residues. The CDR3 protein is CASSPGTAYNEQFL. For the CDR3, the DNA is TGTGCCAGTAGCCCCGGGACTGCTTACAATGAGCAGTTCCTC.

Only a few counts were recorded for this clonotype. This chain connects TRBV9 to TRBJ1-1, with a possible D match to TRBD1 (5 bases). V was clipped by 1 base and J by 5 bases, with 15 bases between them. The CDR3 has 15 residues. Germline-derived CDR1 and CDR2 are SGDLS and YYNGEE. CDR3 sequence reads: CASSVSRGGNTEAFF. DNA for the CDR3: TGTGCCAGCAGCGTAAGCCGGGGGGGGAATACTGAAGCTTTCTTT.

This clonotype was seen at least ten times. V usage is TRBV27 and J usage is TRBJ2-7; no firm D call. The CDR3 runs 13 residues. V lost 0 bases to trimming and J lost 4 bases, with 7 bases between them. From germline, CDR1 is MNHEY and CDR2 SMNVEV (reference sequence). This chain's CDR3 is CASSLSSGYEQYF. The CDR3 DNA reads as TGTGCCAGCAGTTTATCTAGTGGGTACGAGCAGTACTTC.

This clonotype was seen only a few times. The chain links TRBV20-1 to TRBJ1-1, with D possibly matching TRBD1 (6 bases). The V end was cut by 1 base, the J end by 8 bases, with 11 bases between. The CDR3 contains 12 residues. Germline CDR1 DFQATT, CDR2 SNEGSKA (reference sequence). The DNA for the CDR3 is TGCAGTGCTAGAGGCCAGGGGCGCGAAGCTTTCTTT. Translating it yields CSARGQGREAFF.